This TCR beta chain comes out of a study of blood T cell repertoires in COVID-19. Whole-study context: The United States, Italy and Spain were the sources of the acute and convalescent COVID-19 samples.

Trimming stripped 5 bases from V and 4 bases from J, with 24 bases between. CDR3 length: 17 amino acids. Germline CDR1 and CDR2: SGHAT and FQNNGV. As originally analysed: Amplification of reference gene primers was used by the study to estimate nucleated cell counts. Assay: immunoSEQ multiplex PCR; the TCRdb copy retains only in-frame clones and omits some. The V and J calls and clone size are taken from that table; D and trimming were inferred from the DNA. The repertoire holds about 21,000 clones, with 88% as singletons. The TCR sequence derives from a human donor in a cohort sampled during active COVID-19. Sequenced material: peripheral blood. The chain joins TRBV11-2 to TRBJ2-7; D is perhaps TRBD2 (7 bases). The CDR3 DNA reads TGTGCCAGCAGCGACTGGCGGGGGCCGAAGCTCTTTTACGAGCAGTACTTC. The encoded protein is CASSDWRGPKLFYEQYF.